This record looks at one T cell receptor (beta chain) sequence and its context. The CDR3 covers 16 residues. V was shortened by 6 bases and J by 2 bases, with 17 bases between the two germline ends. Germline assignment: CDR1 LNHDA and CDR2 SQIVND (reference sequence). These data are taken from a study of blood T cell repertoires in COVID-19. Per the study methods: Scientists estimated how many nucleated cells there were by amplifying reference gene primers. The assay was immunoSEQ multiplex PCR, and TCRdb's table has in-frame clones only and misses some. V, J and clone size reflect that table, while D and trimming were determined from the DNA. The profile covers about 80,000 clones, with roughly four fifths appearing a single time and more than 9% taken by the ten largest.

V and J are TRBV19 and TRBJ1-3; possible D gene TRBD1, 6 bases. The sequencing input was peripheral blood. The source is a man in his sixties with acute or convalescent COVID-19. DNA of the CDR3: TGTGCCAGTAGCCCAGGGGCGGCAGGGGCTGGAAACACCATATATTTT. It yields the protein CASSPGAAGAGNTIYF. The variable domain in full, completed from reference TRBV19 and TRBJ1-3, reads DGGITQSPKYLFRKEGQNVTLSCEQNLNHDAMYWYRQDPGQGLRLIYYSQIVNDFQKGDIAEGYSVSREKKESFPLTVTSAQKNPTAFYLCASSPGAAGAGNTIYFGEGSWLTVV.